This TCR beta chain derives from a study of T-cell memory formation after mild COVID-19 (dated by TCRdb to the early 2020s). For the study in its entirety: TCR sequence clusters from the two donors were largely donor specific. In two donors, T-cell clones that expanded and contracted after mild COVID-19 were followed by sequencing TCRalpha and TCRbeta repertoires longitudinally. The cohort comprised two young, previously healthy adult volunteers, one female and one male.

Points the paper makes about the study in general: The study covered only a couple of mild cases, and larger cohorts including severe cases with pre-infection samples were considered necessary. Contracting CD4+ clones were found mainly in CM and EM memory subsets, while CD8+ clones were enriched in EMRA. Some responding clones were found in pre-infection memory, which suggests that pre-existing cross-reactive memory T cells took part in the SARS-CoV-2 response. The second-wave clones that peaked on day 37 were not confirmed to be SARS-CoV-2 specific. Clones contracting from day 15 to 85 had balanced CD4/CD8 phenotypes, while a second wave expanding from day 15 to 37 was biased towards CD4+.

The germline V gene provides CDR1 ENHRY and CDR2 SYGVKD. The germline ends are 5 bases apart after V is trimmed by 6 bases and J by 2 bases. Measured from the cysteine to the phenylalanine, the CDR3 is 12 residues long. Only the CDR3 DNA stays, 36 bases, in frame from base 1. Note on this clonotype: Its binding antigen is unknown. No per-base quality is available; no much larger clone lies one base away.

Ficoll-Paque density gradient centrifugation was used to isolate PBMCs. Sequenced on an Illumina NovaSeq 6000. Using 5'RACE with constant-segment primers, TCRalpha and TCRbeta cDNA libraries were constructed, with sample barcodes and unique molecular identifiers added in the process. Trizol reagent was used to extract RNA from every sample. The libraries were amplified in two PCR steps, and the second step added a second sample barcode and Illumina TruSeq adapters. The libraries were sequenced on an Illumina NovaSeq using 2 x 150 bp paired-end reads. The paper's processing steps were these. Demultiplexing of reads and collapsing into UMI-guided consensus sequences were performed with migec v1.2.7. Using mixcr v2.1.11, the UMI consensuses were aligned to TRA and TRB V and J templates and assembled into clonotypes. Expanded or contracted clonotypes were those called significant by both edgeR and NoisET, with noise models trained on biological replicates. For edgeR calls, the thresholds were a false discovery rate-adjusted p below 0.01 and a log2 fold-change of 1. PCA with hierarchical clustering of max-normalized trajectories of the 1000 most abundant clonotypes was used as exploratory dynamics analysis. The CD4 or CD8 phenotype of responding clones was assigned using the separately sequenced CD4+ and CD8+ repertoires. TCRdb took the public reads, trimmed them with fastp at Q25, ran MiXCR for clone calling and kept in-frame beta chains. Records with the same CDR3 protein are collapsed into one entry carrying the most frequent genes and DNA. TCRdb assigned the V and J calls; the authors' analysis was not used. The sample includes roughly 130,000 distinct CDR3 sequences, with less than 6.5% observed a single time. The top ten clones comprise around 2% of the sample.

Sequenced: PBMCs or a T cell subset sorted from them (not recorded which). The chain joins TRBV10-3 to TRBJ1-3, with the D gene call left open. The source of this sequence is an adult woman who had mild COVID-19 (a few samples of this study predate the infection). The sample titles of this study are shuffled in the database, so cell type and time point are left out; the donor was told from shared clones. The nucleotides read TGTGCCATCAGGGGGACTGGAAACACCATATATTTT. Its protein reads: CAIRGTGNTIYF.